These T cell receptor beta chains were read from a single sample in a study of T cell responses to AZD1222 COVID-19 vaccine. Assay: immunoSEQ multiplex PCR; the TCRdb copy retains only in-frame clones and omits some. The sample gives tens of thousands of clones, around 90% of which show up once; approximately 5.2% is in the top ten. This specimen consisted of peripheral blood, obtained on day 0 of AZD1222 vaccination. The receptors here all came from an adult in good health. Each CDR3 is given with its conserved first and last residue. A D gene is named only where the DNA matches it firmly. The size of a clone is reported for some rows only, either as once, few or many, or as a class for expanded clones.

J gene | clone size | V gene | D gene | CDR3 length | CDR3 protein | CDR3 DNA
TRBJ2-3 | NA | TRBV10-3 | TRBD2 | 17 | CAISGSGGQGGTDTQYF | TGTGCCATCAGTGGTAGCGGGGGACAAGGCGGCACAGATACGCAGTATTTT
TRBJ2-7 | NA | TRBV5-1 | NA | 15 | CASSLGGSPLREQYF | TGCGCCAGCAGCTTGGGAGGCTCCCCATTACGCGAGCAGTACTTC
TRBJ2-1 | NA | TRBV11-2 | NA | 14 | CASSLVMTLNEQFF | TGTGCCAGCAGCTTAGTGATGACGCTAAATGAGCAGTTCTTC
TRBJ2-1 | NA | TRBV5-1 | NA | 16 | CASSLEGTGYYNEQFF | TGCGCCAGCAGCTTGGAAGGTACGGGCTACTACAATGAGCAGTTCTTC
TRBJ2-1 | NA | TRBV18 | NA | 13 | CASSPPPYNEQFF | TGTGCCAGCTCACCACCCCCCTACAATGAGCAGTTCTTC
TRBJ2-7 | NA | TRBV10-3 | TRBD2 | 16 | CAISEPTSGKTYEQYF | TGTGCCATCAGTGAGCCGACTAGCGGGAAAACCTACGAGCAGTACTTC
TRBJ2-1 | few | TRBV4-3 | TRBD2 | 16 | CASSRGLAGGPDEQFF | TGCGCCAGCAGCCGCGGACTAGCGGGAGGGCCCGATGAGCAGTTCTTC
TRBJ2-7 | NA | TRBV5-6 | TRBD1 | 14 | CASSLNRGSYEQYF | TGTGCCAGCAGCTTAAACAGGGGTTCCTACGAGCAGTACTTC
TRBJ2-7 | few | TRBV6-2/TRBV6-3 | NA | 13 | CASSQDGSYEQYF | TGTGCCAGCAGCCAGGACGGCTCCTACGAGCAGTACTTC
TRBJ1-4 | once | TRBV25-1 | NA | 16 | CASSAQGRAGNEKLFF | TGTGCCAGCAGTGCGCAGGGACGGGCGGGGAATGAAAAACTGTTTTTT
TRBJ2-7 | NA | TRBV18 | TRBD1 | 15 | CASTTGGPVGYEQYF | TGTGCCAGCACAACAGGGGGGCCCGTAGGCTACGAGCAGTACTTC
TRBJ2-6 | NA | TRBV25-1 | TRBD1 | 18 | CASSEGQGDDPGANVLTF | TGTGCCAGCAGTGAGGGACAGGGGGACGATCCTGGGGCCAACGTCCTGACTTTC
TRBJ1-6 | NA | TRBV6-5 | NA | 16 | CASSYPRDFYNSPLHF | TGTGCCAGCAGTTACCCCCGGGACTTCTATAATTCACCCCTCCACTTT
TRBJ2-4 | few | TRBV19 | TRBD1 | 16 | CASSTITGQGKNIQYF | TGTGCCAGTAGTACAATAACGGGACAGGGGAAAAACATTCAGTACTTC
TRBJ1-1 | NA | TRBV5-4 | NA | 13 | CASSYQGSTEAFF | TGTGCCAGCAGCTATCAGGGCAGCACTGAAGCTTTCTTT
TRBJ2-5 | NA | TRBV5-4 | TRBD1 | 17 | CASSLAGGQGAQETQYF | TGTGCCAGCAGCTTGGCAGGGGGACAGGGGGCTCAAGAGACCCAGTACTTC
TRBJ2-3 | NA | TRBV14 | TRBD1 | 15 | CASSLLTGSTDTQYF | TGTGCCAGCAGCCTCTTGACAGGGTCCACAGATACGCAGTATTTT
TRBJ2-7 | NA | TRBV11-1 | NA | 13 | CASSFGVRYEQYF | TGTGCCAGCAGCTTTGGTGTCCGCTACGAGCAGTACTTC
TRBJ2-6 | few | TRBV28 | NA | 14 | CASRSGGEANVLTF | TGTGCCAGCCGTTCGGGCGGTGAGGCCAACGTCCTGACTTTC
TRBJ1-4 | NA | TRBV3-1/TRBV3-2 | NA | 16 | CASSQGINRGNEKLFF | TGTGCCAGCAGCCAAGGTATCAACAGAGGAAATGAAAAACTGTTTTTT
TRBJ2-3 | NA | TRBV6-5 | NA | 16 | CASSYGGSGSTDTQYF | TGTGCCAGCAGTTACGGTGGTAGCGGAAGCACAGATACGCAGTATTTT
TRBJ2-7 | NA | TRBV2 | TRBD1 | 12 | CASSGTGTEQYF | TGTGCCAGCTCCGGGACAGGGACCGAGCAGTACTTC
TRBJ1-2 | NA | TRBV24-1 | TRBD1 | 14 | CATRPGQDNYGYTF | TGTGCCACGCGTCCGGGACAGGATAACTATGGCTACACCTTC
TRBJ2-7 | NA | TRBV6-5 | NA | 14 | CASSWGTSTYEQYF | TGTGCCAGCAGTTGGGGGACGTCCACCTACGAGCAGTACTTC
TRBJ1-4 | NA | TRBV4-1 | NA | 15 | CASSQSGGTYEKLFF | TGCGCCAGCAGCCAGAGCGGGGGAACCTATGAAAAACTGTTTTTT
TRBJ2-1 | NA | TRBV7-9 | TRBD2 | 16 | CASRPPGTSGSIEQFF | TGTGCCAGCAGACCACCCGGGACTAGCGGGAGTATTGAGCAGTTCTTC
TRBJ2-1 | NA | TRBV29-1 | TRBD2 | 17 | CSVGSVGRAISYNEQFF | TGCAGCGTCGGATCTGTCGGGAGGGCCATTTCCTACAATGAGCAGTTCTTC
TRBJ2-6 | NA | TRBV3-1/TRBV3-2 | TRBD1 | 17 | CASRRQGSVSGANVLTF | TGTGCCAGCAGGAGACAGGGCAGTGTCTCTGGGGCCAACGTCCTGACTTTC
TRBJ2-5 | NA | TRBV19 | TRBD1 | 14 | CASSTQGYKETQYF | TGTGCCAGTAGTACACAGGGGTACAAAGAGACCCAGTACTTC
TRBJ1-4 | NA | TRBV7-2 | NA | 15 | CASRHTAYEGEKLFF | TGTGCCAGCAGGCACACAGCCTATGAGGGAGAAAAACTGTTTTTT
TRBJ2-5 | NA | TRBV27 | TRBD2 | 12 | CAAGGYQETQYF | TGTGCTGCGGGGGGGTACCAAGAGACCCAGTACTTC
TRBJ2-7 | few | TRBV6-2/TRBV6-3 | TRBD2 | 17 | CASSPYGNGVAGHEQYF | TGTGCCAGCAGCCCTTACGGTAACGGAGTAGCGGGCCACGAGCAGTACTTC
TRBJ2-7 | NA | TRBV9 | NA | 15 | CASSRSGLGLYEQYF | TGTGCCAGCAGCCGATCGGGACTTGGCTTGTACGAGCAGTACTTC
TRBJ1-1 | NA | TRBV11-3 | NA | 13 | CASSLGPDLEAFF | TGTGCCAGCAGCTTAGGACCAGACCTTGAAGCTTTCTTT
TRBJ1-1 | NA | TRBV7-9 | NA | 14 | CASSLPGQRTEAFF | TGTGCCAGCAGCTTACCAGGGCAGAGGACTGAAGCTTTCTTT
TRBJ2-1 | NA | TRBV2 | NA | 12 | CASLLQYNEQFF | TGTGCCAGCCTCCTCCAATACAATGAGCAGTTCTTC
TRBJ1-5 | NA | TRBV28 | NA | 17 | CASSLGFKGASNQPQHF | TGTGCCAGCAGTTTGGGATTCAAAGGGGCGAGCAATCAGCCCCAGCATTTT
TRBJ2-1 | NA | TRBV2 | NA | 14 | CASSDAERDNEQFF | TGTGCCAGCAGTGACGCGGAGCGGGACAATGAGCAGTTCTTC
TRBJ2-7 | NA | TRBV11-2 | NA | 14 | CASSFAGRAYEQYF | TGTGCCAGCAGCTTCGCCGGAAGGGCCTACGAGCAGTACTTC
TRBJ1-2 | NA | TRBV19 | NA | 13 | CASNGQGDYGYTF | TGTGCCAGTAATGGCCAGGGTGACTATGGCTACACCTTC